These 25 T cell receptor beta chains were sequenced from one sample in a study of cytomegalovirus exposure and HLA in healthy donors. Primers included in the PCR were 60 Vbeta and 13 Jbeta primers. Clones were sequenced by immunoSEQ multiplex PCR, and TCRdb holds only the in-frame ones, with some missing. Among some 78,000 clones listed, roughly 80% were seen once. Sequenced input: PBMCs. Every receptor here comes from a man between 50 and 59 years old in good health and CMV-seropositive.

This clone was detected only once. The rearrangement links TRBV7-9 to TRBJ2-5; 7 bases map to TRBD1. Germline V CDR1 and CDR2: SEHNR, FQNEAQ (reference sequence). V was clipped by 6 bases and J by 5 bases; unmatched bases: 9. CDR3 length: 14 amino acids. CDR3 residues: CASRLGQNGETQYF. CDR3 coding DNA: TGTGCCAGCAGACTGGGACAGAATGGGGAGACCCAGTACTTC.

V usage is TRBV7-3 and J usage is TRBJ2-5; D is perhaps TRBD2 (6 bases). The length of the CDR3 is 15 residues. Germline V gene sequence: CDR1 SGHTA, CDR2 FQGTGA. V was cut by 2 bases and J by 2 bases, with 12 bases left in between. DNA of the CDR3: TGTGCCAGCAGCTTACAGGCGGGGCCACAAGAGACCCAGTACTTC. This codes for CASSLQAGPQETQYF.

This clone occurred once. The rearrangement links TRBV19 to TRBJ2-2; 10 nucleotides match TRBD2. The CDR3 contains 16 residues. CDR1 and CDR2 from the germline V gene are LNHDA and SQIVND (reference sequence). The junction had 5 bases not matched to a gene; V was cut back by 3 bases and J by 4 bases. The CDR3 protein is CASSMGVAGGTGELFF. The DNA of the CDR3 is TGTGCCAGTAGTATGGGAGTAGCGGGAGGCACCGGGGAGCTGTTTTTT.

In nucleotides, the CDR3 is TGTGCCAGCAGCTCGAACCCAGCGGGCTACGAGCAGTACTTC. This translates into CASSSNPAGYEQYF. The chain carries TRBV5-5 and TRBJ2-7, with D possibly being TRBD2 (6 bases). V lost 3 bases, J lost 3 bases, and 13 bases lay in between. This CDR3 is 14 amino acids long. Looked up from germline, CDR1 is SGHKS and CDR2 is YYEKEE (reference sequence).

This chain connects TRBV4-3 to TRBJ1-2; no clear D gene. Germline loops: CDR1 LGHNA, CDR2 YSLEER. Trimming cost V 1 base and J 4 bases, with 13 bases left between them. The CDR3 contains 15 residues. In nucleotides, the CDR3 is TGCGCCAGCAGCCAAGTGCCCGAGGGCTCCTATGGCTACACCTTC. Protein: CASSQVPEGSYGYTF.

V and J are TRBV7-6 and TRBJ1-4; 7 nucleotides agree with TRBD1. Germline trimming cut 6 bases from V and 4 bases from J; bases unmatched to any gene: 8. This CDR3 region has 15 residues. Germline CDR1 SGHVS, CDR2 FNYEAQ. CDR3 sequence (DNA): TGTGCCAGCAGACTTACAGGGGCCCTTAATGAAAAACTGTTTTTT. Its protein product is CASRLTGALNEKLFF.

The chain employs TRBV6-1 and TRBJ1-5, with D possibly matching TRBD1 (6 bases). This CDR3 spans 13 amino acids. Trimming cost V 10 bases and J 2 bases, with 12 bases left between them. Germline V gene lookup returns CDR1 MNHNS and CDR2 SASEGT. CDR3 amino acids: CATNRDGNQPQHF. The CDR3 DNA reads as TGTGCCACCAACAGGGACGGCAATCAGCCCCAGCATTTT.

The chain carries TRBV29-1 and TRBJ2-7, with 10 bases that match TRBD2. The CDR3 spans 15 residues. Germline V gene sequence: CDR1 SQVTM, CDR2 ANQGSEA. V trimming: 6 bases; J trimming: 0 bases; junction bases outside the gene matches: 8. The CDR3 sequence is CSVRTSGPSSYEQYF. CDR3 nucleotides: TGCAGCGTGAGGACTAGCGGCCCTAGCTCCTACGAGCAGTACTTC.

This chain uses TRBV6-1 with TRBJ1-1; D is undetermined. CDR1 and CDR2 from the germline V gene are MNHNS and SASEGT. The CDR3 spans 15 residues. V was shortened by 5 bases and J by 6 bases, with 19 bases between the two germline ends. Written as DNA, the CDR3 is TGTGCCAGCAGTCCCATTCGTAATGTTCTAGCTGAAGCTTTCTTT. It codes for CASSPIRNVLAEAFF.

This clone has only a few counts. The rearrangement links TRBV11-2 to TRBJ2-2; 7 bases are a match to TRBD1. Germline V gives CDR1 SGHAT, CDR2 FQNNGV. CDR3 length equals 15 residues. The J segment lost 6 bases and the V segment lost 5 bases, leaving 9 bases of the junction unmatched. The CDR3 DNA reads TGTGCCAGCAGCCGGTACAGGGGTTCGGCCGGGGAGCTGTTTTTT. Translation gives CASSRYRGSAGELFF.

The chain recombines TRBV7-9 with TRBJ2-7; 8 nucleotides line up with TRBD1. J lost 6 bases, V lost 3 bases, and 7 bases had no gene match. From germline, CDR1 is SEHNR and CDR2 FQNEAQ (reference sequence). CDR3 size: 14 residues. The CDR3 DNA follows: TGTGCCAGCAGCTTCCAGGGACAGGCGTCCGAGCAGTACTTC. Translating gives CASSFQGQASEQYF.

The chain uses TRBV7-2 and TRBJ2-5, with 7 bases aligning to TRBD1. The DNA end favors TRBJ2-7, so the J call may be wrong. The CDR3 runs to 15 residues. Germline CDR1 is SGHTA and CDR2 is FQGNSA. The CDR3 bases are TGTGCCAGCAGCTTATCGAGACAGGGTGTCCACGAGCAGTACTTC. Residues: CASSLSRQGVHEQYF.

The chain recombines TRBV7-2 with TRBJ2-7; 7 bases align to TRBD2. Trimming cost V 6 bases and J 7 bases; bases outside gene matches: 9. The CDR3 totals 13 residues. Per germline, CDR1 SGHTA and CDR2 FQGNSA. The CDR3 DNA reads TGTGCCAGCAGGGCCCCGGGGGGAGAAGAGCAGTACTTC. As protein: CASRAPGGEEQYF.

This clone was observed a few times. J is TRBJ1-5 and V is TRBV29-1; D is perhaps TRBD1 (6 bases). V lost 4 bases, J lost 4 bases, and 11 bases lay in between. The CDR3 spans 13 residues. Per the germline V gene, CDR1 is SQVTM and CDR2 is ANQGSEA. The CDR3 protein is CSVAGELNQPQHF. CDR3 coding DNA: TGCAGCGTTGCAGGGGAGCTGAATCAGCCCCAGCATTTT. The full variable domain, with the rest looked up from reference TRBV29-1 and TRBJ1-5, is SAVISQKPSRDICQRGTSLTIQCQVDSQVTMMFWYRQQPGQSLTLIATANQGSEATYESGFVIDKFPISRPNLTFSTLTVSNMSPEDSSIYLCSVAGELNQPQHFGDGTRLSIL.

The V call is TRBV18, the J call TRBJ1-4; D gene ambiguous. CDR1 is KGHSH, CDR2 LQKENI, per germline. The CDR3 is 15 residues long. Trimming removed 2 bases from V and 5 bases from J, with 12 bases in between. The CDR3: CASSPSRHENEKLFF. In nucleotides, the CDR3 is TGTGCCAGCTCACCAAGTCGACACGAGAATGAAAAACTGTTTTTT.

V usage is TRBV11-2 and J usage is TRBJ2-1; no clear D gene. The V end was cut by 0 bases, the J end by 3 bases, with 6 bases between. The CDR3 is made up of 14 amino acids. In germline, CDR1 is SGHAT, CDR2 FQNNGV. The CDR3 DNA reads TGTGCCAGCAGCTTAGATCCCCGCTACAATGAGCAGTTCTTC. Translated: CASSLDPRYNEQFF.

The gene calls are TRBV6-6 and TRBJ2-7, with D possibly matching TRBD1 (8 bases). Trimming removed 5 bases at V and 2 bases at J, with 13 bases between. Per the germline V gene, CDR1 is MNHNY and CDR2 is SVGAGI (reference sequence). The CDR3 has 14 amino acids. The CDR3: CASSTQGGTYEQYF. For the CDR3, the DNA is TGTGCCAGCAGTACACAGGGGGGGACCTACGAGCAGTACTTC.

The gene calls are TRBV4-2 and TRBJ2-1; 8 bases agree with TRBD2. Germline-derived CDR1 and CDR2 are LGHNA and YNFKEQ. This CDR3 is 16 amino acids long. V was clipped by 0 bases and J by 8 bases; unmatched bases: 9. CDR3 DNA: TGTGCCAGCAGCCAAGATCCCTCAGCGGGAGTCCATGAGCAGTTCTTC. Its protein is CASSQDPSAGVHEQFF.

CDR3 in amino acids: CASSSGLAGLGEQYF. As DNA, the CDR3 is TGTGCCAGCAGTTCAGGACTAGCGGGACTCGGCGAGCAGTACTTC. The chain links TRBV27 to TRBJ2-7, with 12 nucleotides matching TRBD2. This CDR3 contains 15 residues. After removal of 4 bases from V and 6 bases from J, the junction contained 7 bases not matched to a gene. The germline CDR1 and CDR2 sequences are MNHEY and SMNVEV (reference sequence).

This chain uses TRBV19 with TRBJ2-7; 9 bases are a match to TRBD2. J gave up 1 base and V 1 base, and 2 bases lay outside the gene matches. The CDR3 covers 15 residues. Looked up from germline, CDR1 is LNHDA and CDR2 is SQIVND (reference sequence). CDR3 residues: CASSIASGNSYEQYF. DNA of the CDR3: TGTGCCAGTAGTATAGCTAGCGGGAATTCCTACGAGCAGTACTTC.

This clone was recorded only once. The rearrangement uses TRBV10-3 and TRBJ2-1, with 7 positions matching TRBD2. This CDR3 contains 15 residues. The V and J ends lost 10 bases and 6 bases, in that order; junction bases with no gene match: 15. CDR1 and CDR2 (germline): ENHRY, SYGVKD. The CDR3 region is CATRRLARVGNEQFF. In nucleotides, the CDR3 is TGTGCCACCCGCCGACTAGCCCGCGTAGGCAATGAGCAGTTCTTC.

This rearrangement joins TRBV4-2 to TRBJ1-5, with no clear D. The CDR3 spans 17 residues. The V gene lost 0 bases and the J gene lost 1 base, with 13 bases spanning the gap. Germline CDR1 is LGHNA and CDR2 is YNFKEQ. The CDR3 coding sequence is TGTGCCAGCAGCCAAGATGAAGACACAGCAAGCAATCAGCCCCAGCATTTT. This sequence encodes CASSQDEDTASNQPQHF.

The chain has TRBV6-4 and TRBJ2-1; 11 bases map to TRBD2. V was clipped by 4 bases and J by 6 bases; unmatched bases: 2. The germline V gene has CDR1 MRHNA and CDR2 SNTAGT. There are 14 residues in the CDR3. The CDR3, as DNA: TGTGCCAGCAGTGTTAGCGGGAGGGTCAATGAGCAGTTCTTC. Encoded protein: CASSVSGRVNEQFF.

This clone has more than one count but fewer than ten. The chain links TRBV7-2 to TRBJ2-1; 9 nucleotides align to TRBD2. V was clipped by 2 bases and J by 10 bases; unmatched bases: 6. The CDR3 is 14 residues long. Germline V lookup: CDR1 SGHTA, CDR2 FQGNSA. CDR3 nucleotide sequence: TGTGCCAGCAGCTTAAATCCTAGCGGGGACGAGCAGTTCTTC. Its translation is CASSLNPSGDEQFF.

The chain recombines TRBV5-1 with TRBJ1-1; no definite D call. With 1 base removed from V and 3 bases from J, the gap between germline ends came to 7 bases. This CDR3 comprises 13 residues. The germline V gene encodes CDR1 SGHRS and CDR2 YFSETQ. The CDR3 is CASSLQRDTEAFF. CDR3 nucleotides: TGCGCCAGCAGCTTGCAACGGGACACTGAAGCTTTCTTT.